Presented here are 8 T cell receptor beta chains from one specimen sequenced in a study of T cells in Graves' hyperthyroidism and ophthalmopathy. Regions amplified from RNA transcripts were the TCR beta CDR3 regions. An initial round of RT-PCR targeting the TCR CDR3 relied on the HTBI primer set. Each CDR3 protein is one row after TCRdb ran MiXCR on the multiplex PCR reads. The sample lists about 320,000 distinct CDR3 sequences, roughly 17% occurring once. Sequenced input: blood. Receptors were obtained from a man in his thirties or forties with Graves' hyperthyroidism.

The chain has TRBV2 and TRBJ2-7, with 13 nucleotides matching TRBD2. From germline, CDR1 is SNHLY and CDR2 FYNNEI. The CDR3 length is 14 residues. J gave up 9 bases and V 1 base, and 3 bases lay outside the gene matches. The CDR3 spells CASSEGLAGGAQYF. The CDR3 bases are TGTGCCAGCAGTGAAGGACTAGCGGGAGGAGCGCAGTACTTC. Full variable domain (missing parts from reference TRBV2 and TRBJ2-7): EPEVTQTPSHQVTQMGQEVILRCVPISNHLYFYWYRQILGQKVEFLVSFYNNEISEKSEIFDDQFSVERPDGSNFTLKIRSTKLEDSAMYFCASSEGLAGGAQYFGPGTRLTVT.

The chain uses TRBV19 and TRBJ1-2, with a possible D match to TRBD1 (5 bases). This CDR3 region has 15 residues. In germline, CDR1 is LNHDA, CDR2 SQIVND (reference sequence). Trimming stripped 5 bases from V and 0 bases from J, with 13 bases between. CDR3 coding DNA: TGTGCCAGTAGTTGGGGCCGCTCAGCTAACTATGGCTACACCTTC. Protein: CASSWGRSANYGYTF.

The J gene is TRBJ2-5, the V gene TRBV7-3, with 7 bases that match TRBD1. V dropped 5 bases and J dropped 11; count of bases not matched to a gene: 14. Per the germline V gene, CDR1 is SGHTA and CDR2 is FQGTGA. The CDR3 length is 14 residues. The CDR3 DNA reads TGTGCCAGCAGCCCCAGCATACAGGGGTCCTATCAGTACTTC. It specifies CASSPSIQGSYQYF. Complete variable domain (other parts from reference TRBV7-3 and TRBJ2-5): GAGVSQTPSNKVTEKGKYVELRCDPISGHTALYWYRQSLGQGPEFLIYFQGTGAADDSGLPNDRFFAVRPEGSVSTLKIQRTERGDSAVYLCASSPSIQGSYQYFGPGTRLLVL.

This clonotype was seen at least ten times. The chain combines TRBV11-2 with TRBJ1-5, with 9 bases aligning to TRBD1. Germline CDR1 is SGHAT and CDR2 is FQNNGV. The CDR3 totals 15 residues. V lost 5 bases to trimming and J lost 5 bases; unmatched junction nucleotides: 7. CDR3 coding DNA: TGTGCCAGCAGCCCGGACAGGGGCGCCCATCAGCCCCAGCATTTT. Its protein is CASSPDRGAHQPQHF.

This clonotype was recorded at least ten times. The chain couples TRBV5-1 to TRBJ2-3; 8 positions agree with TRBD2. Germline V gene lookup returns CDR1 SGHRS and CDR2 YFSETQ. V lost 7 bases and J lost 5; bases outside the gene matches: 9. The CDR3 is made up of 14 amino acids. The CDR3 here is CASLAGTSGDTQYF. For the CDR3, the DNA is TGCGCCAGCCTCGCCGGGACTAGTGGAGATACGCAGTATTTT.

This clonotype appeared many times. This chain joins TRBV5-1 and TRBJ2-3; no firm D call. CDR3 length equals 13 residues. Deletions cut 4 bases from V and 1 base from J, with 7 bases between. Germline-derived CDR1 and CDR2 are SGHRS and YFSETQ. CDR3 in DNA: TGCGCCAGCAGCCCCTCGCGCACAGATACGCAGTATTTT. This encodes CASSPSRTDTQYF.

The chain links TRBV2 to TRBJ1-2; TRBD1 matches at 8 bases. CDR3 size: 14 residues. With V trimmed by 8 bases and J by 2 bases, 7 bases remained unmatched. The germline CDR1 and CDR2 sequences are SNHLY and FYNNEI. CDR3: CASPGGRGNYGYTF. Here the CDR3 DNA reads TGTGCCAGCCCAGGGGGCAGGGGGAACTATGGCTACACCTTC.

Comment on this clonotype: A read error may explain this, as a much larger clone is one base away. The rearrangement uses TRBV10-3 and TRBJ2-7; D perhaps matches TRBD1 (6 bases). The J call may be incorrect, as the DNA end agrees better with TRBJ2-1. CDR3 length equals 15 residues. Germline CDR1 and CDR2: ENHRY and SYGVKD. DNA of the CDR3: TGTGCCATCAAGCCCTCGGGGAACAGGGCCTACGAGCAGTTCTTC. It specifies CAIKPSGNRAYEQFF.